The clone carrying this T cell receptor beta chain has just one count. Naive CD8 cells comprised CD45RO-negative, CCR7-positively selected cells, excluding terminally differentiated effector memory CD45RA+ cells. The study drew all its donors from Caucasian adults living in Nashville, Tennessee. Profiling relied on immunoSEQ multiplex PCR, and the TCRdb table lists in-frame clones only, not all of them. The top ten clones hold roughly 1.1% of a sample with about 2 million clones, approximately 94% of them seen once. The entry originates in a study of shared clonotypes between healthy human individuals. The CDR3 spans 15 residues. Germline V gene sequence: CDR1 LGHNA, CDR2 YSLEER. Unmatched junction bases numbered 6, after V lost 4 bases and J lost 8 bases.

The rearrangement uses TRBV4-3 and TRBJ2-1, with 12 bases lining up with TRBD2. Sequencing input: naive CD8+ T cells sorted from blood. This receptor was obtained from a man aged 18 to 29 in good health. This CDR3 is CASSPHRLAGDEQFF. CDR3 sequence (DNA): TGCGCCAGCAGCCCGCATCGACTAGCGGGAGATGAGCAGTTCTTC.